Following are 32 T cell receptor beta chains from one sample sequenced in a study of CD4 T cells in relation to SARS-CoV-2 and coronaviruses. TCRdb keeps only in-frame clones here, not all; method: immunoSEQ multiplex PCR. Among about 59,000 clones listed, roughly 88% were seen once. CD4+ T cells from unexposed donors were obtained before the COVID-19 pandemic (2011-2018). Source material: memory CD4+ T cells from PBMCs. The receptors come from a human donor in good health.

V usage is TRBV28 and J usage is TRBJ2-1; the D call may be TRBD1 or TRBD2 (5 bases each). CDR3 length: 16 residues. CDR1 and CDR2 (germline): MDHEN, SYDVKM. The V and J ends lost 4 bases and 3 bases respectively, with 16 bases between them. CDR3 in DNA: TGTGCCAGCAGTTCTACATGGGTGGGGGTCTACAATGAGCAGTTCTTC. Protein product: CASSSTWVGVYNEQFF.

The chain couples TRBV3-1 (or the pseudogene TRBV3-2) to TRBJ2-3, with D uncertain. Germline CDR1 is LGHDT and CDR2 is YNNKEL (reference sequence). This CDR3 has 12 amino acids. With 1 base removed from V and 6 bases from J, the gap between germline ends came to 5 bases. CDR3 coding DNA: TGTGCCAGCAGCCAAGTTCCGGATACGCAGTATTTT. Its protein product is CASSQVPDTQYF.

The V call is TRBV3-1 (or the pseudogene TRBV3-2), the J call TRBJ2-7; no clear D. Germline assignment: CDR1 LGHDT and CDR2 YNNKEL (reference sequence). The CDR3 loop spans 14 amino acids. The V gene lost 2 bases and the J gene lost 3 bases, with 11 bases spanning the gap. CDR3 amino acids: CASSQRGNLYEQYF. The CDR3 nucleotides read TGTGCCAGCAGCCAAAGAGGAAACCTCTACGAGCAGTACTTC.

The rearrangement joins TRBV28 to TRBJ2-7; tentative D call: TRBD2 (5 bases). The CDR3 covers 15 residues. V shed 2 bases and J shed 2 bases, with 13 bases lying between them. From germline, CDR1 is MDHEN and CDR2 SYDVKM. The DNA of the CDR3 is TGTGCCAGCAGTTTACAGACCTCCGGGGCCTACGAGCAGTACTTC. Protein sequence: CASSLQTSGAYEQYF.

This clone was detected only a few times. V is TRBV12-3 or TRBV12-4 and J is TRBJ2-1, with a tentative D call TRBD2 (5 bases). Trimming cost V 2 bases and J 5 bases, with 7 bases left between them. This CDR3 comprises 13 residues. The CDR3, as DNA: TGTGCCAGCAGTTTACAGCGGAACAATGAGCAGTTCTTC. Translation gives CASSLQRNNEQFF.

This clone came up once. This chain links TRBV28 with TRBJ2-7, with TRBD1 matching over 9 bases. The CDR3 sequence is 15 residues long. Germline loops: CDR1 MDHEN, CDR2 SYDVKM. The V and J ends lost 6 bases and 4 bases, in that order; junction bases with no gene match: 10. CDR3 amino acids: CASRTGTGPPYEQYF. The CDR3 region has the DNA TGTGCCAGCAGGACCGGGACAGGGCCCCCTTACGAGCAGTACTTC.

This chain uses TRBV1 with TRBJ2-7. TRBV1 is classified as a pseudogene. The CDR3 contains 14 residues. This CDR3 is CTSSQDLPAGQGYF. The CDR3 DNA is TGCACCAGCAGCCAAGATCTCCCCGCGGGACAAGGGTACTTC.

This clone appeared a few times. The rearrangement joins TRBV5-1 to TRBJ1-6, with 10 bases aligning to TRBD1. CDR1 is SGHRS, CDR2 YFSETQ, per germline. The trim removed 3 bases at V and 7 bases at J, leaving 13 bases unmatched. The CDR3 loop spans 18 amino acids. CDR3: CASSSKDRGRVKNSPLHF. CDR3 DNA: TGCGCCAGCAGCTCAAAAGACAGGGGGCGAGTCAAAAATTCACCCCTCCACTTT. The whole variable domain, remainder taken from reference TRBV5-1 and TRBJ1-6, is KAGVTQTPRYLIKTRGQQVTLSCSPISGHRSVSWYQQTPGQGLQFLFEYFSETQRNKGNFPGRFSGRQFSNSRSEMNVSTLELGDSALYLCASSSKDRGRVKNSPLHFGNGTRLTVT.

The chain joins TRBV7-6 to TRBJ2-4; TRBD2 matches 10 bases. V lost 5 bases and J lost 0; bases outside the gene matches: 10. Germline-derived CDR1 and CDR2 are SGHVS and FNYEAQ. This CDR3 region has 18 residues. CDR3 residues: CASSVGLARTLAKNIQYF. DNA of the CDR3: TGTGCCAGCAGCGTGGGACTAGCGAGAACCCTAGCCAAAAACATTCAGTACTTC.

The rearrangement uses TRBV5-1 and TRBJ2-7; 8 bases align to TRBD2. CDR3 length equals 16 residues. Germline-derived CDR1 and CDR2 are SGHRS and YFSETQ. J gave up 0 bases and V 4 bases, and 9 bases lay outside the gene matches. CDR3 protein: CASSLTSGGSSYEQYF. CDR3 sequence (DNA): TGCGCCAGCAGCCTCACTAGCGGAGGCAGCTCCTACGAGCAGTACTTC.

V gene TRBV9 combines with J gene TRBJ2-5; TRBD2 is a possible D gene (7 bases). V lost 3 bases and J 3 bases, leaving 9 bases between the germline ends. The CDR3 loop spans 13 amino acids. The germline gives CDR1 SGDLS, CDR2 YYNGEE. CDR3 bases: TGTGCCAGCAGCGGAGGGGGGGAAGAGACCCAGTACTTC. Translation gives CASSGGGEETQYF.

V gene TRBV5-6 combines with J gene TRBJ2-7, with a weak D call TRBD1 (5 bases). CDR1 SGHDT and CDR2 YYEEEE come from the germline V gene. V was pared by 0 bases and J by 6 bases, with 13 bases between. This CDR3 contains 14 residues. CDR3 coding DNA: TGTGCCAGCAGCTTGGCGTCAGGCAGGGTCGAGCAGTACTTC. Translation gives CASSLASGRVEQYF.

In this sample, this clone turned up a few times. This sequence joins TRBV6-1 and TRBJ2-7; TRBD1 matches 7 bases. The V gene's germline CDR1 is MNHNS and CDR2 SASEGT. The CDR3 consists of 14 residues. Germline trimming cut 2 bases from V and 4 bases from J; bases unmatched to any gene: 5. The CDR3 DNA follows: TGTGCCAGCAGTGAACCACAGGGGAAGTACGAGCAGTACTTC. Protein: CASSEPQGKYEQYF.

V gene TRBV18 combines with J gene TRBJ2-2; 10 bases map to TRBD2. The CDR3 is 16 amino acids. Germline CDR1 reads KGHSH; CDR2 reads LQKENI. J was trimmed by 1 base and V by 2 bases; bases with no gene match: 1. This CDR3 reads CASSPTSGVNTGELFF. The CDR3, as DNA: TGTGCCAGCTCACCAACTAGCGGGGTGAACACCGGGGAGCTGTTTTTT. Looking up the rest from reference TRBV18 and TRBJ2-2 gives the full variable domain: NAGVMQNPRHLVRRRGQEARLRCSPMKGHSHVYWYRQLPEEGLKFMVYLQKENIIDESGMPKERFSAEFPKEGPSILRIQQVVRGDSAAYFCASSPTSGVNTGELFFGEGSRLTVL.

The chain combines TRBV27 with TRBJ2-5, with TRBD1 as a possible D gene (6 bases). The CDR3 totals 13 residues. Germline loops: CDR1 MNHEY, CDR2 SMNVEV (reference sequence). Trimming cost V 6 bases and J 2 bases, with 10 bases left between them. The CDR3 reads CASRGHLQETQYF. The CDR3 DNA sequence: TGTGCCAGCAGGGGACACCTACAAGAGACCCAGTACTTC.

The chain links TRBV10-3 to TRBJ2-2, with TRBD1 as a possible D gene (6 bases). V was pared by 7 bases and J by 0 bases, with 21 bases between. In germline, CDR1 is ENHRY, CDR2 SYGVKD. There are 18 residues in the CDR3. The CDR3 region has the DNA TGTGCCATCACACGTAATCAACCCGGGACACCGAACACCGGGGAGCTGTTTTTT. It translates to CAITRNQPGTPNTGELFF.

The gene calls are TRBV6-5 and TRBJ2-7; D not certain. The CDR3 contains 13 residues. Germline V gene sequence: CDR1 MNHEY, CDR2 SVGAGI. V was shortened by 7 bases and J by 1 base, with 11 bases between the two germline ends. CDR3 in amino acids: CASTPARSYEQYF. CDR3 sequence (DNA): TGTGCCAGCACCCCGGCCAGATCCTACGAGCAGTACTTC.

This chain connects TRBV7-3 to TRBJ1-1; 7 bases agree with TRBD1. CDR3 length: 15 residues. Germline assignment: CDR1 SGHTA and CDR2 FQGTGA. The junction had 7 bases not matched to a gene; V was cut back by 5 bases and J by 1 base. The CDR3 reads CASSRTGQPNTEAFF. Here the CDR3 DNA reads TGTGCCAGCAGCCGTACGGGACAGCCGAACACTGAAGCTTTCTTT.

V and J are TRBV6-2 or TRBV6-3 and TRBJ2-7; TRBD2 matches at 7 bases. The CDR3 has 14 amino acids. V lost 1 base, J lost 4 bases, and 4 bases stayed unmatched. From germline, CDR1 is MNHEY and CDR2 SVGEGT. CDR3 region: CASSYWAGAYEQYF. The DNA for the CDR3 is TGTGCCAGCAGTTACTGGGCGGGAGCATACGAGCAGTACTTC.

This clone showed up just once. The gene calls are TRBV19 and TRBJ2-7, with D uncertain. CDR1 and CDR2 (germline): LNHDA, SQIVND (reference sequence). The CDR3 spans 14 residues. Trimming stripped 5 bases from V and 0 bases from J, with 11 bases between. DNA for the CDR3: TGTGCCAGTAGTCGGCAGGAGACCTCCTACGAGCAGTACTTC. Translation: CASSRQETSYEQYF.

This sequence joins TRBV5-4 and TRBJ1-1; D may be TRBD1 (6 bases). Germline lookup yields CDR1 SGHNT and CDR2 YYREEE (reference sequence). The CDR3 is 15 residues long. V was pared by 4 bases and J by 1 base, with 14 bases between. The CDR3 spells CASSKRQERNTEAFF. CDR3 sequence (DNA): TGTGCCAGCAGCAAAAGACAGGAAAGGAACACTGAAGCTTTCTTT.

The rearrangement joins TRBV2 to TRBJ1-1, with 9 bases matching TRBD1. Germline lookup yields CDR1 SNHLY and CDR2 FYNNEI. Trimming cost V 9 bases and J 2 bases; bases outside gene matches: 10. The CDR3 totals 15 residues. CDR3 sequence reads: CARTSGTGSNTEAFF. CDR3 nucleotides: TGTGCCAGAACATCCGGGACAGGGTCAAACACTGAAGCTTTCTTT.

The CDR3 loop reads CATSDSGRPYEQYF. In DNA, the CDR3 is TGTGCCACCAGTGATTCGGGACGTCCCTACGAGCAGTACTTC. This chain links TRBV24-1 with TRBJ2-7; D assignment may be TRBD1 or TRBD2 (5 bases each). Germline CDR1 is KGHDR and CDR2 is SFDVKD. The CDR3 is made up of 14 amino acids. Trimming pared 2 bases from V and 2 bases from J, leaving 9 bases between.

The V call is TRBV10-3, the J call TRBJ2-2; 11 bases align to TRBD2. Per the germline V gene, CDR1 is ENHRY and CDR2 is SYGVKD. J gave up 8 bases and V 4 bases, and 9 bases lay outside the gene matches. This CDR3 has 16 amino acids. The CDR3 nucleotides are TGTGCCATCAGTGTTGGGCTAGCGGGAGGTATTGGGGAGCTGTTTTTT. This codes for CAISVGLAGGIGELFF.

The chain employs TRBV10-2 and TRBJ2-1, with 7 bases that match TRBD2. The germline V gene encodes CDR1 WSHSY and CDR2 SAAADI. This CDR3 has 13 amino acids. Trimming took 6 bases from V and 5 from J; bases not matched to a gene: 4. The CDR3 DNA follows: TGCGCCAGCAGAAGCGGGGCAAACAATGAGCAGTTCTTC. Translated: CASRSGANNEQFF.

V gene TRBV19 combines with J gene TRBJ2-2, with 8 bases that match TRBD2. Losses at the gene ends were 4 bases for V and 7 bases for J; bases not matched to a gene: 8. CDR1 and CDR2 from the germline V gene are LNHDA and SQIVND (reference sequence). The CDR3 is 15 residues long. CDR3 sequence: CASSNQRERNGELFF. CDR3 DNA sequence: TGTGCCAGTAGTAACCAGCGGGAGCGGAACGGGGAGCTGTTTTTT.

The CDR3 nucleotides read TGCGCCAGCAGCCAGGGGACAGTACGGGAGACCCAGTACTTC. It codes for CASSQGTVRETQYF. The rearrangement uses TRBV5-1 and TRBJ2-5, with 7 bases aligning to TRBD1. The J segment lost 5 bases and the V segment lost 4 bases, leaving 8 bases of the junction unmatched. CDR1 is SGHRS and CDR2 is YFSETQ in the germline V gene. CDR3 size: 14 residues.

The chain carries TRBV6-5 and TRBJ2-3, with D possibly matching TRBD2 (5 bases). The V and J ends lost 4 bases and 5 bases respectively, with 19 bases between them. Germline V gene data show CDR1 as MNHEY and CDR2 as SVGAGI. This CDR3 is 16 amino acids long. The CDR3 sequence: CASSSRETWAGDTQYF. The CDR3 DNA follows: TGTGCCAGCAGTTCTAGGGAGACTTGGGCGGGAGATACGCAGTATTTT.

The chain has TRBV5-4 and TRBJ2-3, with unresolved D. V lost 4 bases and J lost 4, with 10 bases in between. This CDR3 has 13 residues. From germline, CDR1 is SGHNT and CDR2 YYREEE (reference sequence). The CDR3 nucleotides are TGTGCCAGCAGCGTCCCGTCGGCAGATACGCAGTATTTT. Protein product: CASSVPSADTQYF.

The V gene is TRBV7-2, the J gene TRBJ2-3; 7 nucleotides agree with TRBD2. Germline V gene data show CDR1 as SGHTA and CDR2 as FQGNSA. The CDR3 is 17 residues long. Trimming at V came to 5 bases and at J to 2 bases, leaving 13 bases not matched to a gene. CDR3 nucleotides: TGTGCCAGCAGCCCAGCGGTCCAGCGGGGCGCCACAGATACGCAGTATTTT. Translated: CASSPAVQRGATDTQYF.

The CDR3 coding sequence is TGCAGCGTCCGCAACAGGGTTTCGAATGAGCAGTTCTTC. Protein: CSVRNRVSNEQFF. This sequence joins TRBV29-1 and TRBJ2-1, with a possible D match to TRBD1 (6 bases). Between the trimmed V and J ends, which lost 6 bases and 7 bases, there was a span of 16 bases. Germline V lookup: CDR1 SQVTM, CDR2 ANQGSEA. CDR3 length: 13 amino acids.

The chain joins TRBV6-6 to TRBJ1-5, with D possibly being TRBD1 (6 bases). Trimming took 7 bases from V and 6 from J, leaving 19 bases between them. This CDR3 has 15 residues. Germline loops: CDR1 MNHNY, CDR2 SVGAGI (reference sequence). For the CDR3, the DNA is TGTGCCAGCAACAGGGACATAGAAGTTAGTCAGCCCCAGCATTTT. Its protein product is CASNRDIEVSQPQHF.